The source of this T cell receptor beta chain is a study of blood T cell repertoires in COVID-19. The overall study: Sites across the United States, Italy and Spain contributed samples from acute and convalescent COVID-19.

Authors' data handling: The authors estimated nucleated cell counts from reference gene primer amplification. Measured with immunoSEQ multiplex PCR; TCRdb has only the in-frame clones, and not every one. V and J calls plus clone size are reproduced from that table; the DNA served to infer D and trimming. The data show 70,000 or so clones, with approximately 80% seen just once and 15% held by the top ten. The source of this sequence is a human donor in a cohort sampled during active COVID-19. The sequenced material came from peripheral blood.

CDR3 bases: TGCAGCGTTCGGACTAGCGGGAGGACCGGGGAGCTGTTTTTT. Residues: CSVRTSGRTGELFF. The J gene is TRBJ2-2, the V gene TRBV29-1; 14 positions agree with TRBD2. The CDR3 is 14 residues long. The germline V gene has CDR1 SQVTM and CDR2 ANQGSEA. With V trimmed by 5 bases and J by 5 bases, 1 base remained unmatched.